This T cell receptor (beta chain) was documented in a study of cytomegalovirus exposure and HLA in healthy donors (dated by TCRdb to about 2017). The study in broad terms: An earlier analysis of 587 of the donors reported over 250 Gb of sequence data and 95 million to 130 million unique TCR beta sequences obtained from about 179 million T cells. An early release covering roughly 580 HLA-typed donors comprised 300 to 350 gigabases of sequencing data and around 85 million unique TCR sequences. Of the roughly 400 genotyped donors, approximately 81% were placed in the genetic ancestry cluster associated with self-reported Caucasian donors. The study was designed to test whether signatures of past pathogen exposure could be identified by cataloging public T cell receptors. The study profiled the T cell repertoires of some 610 subjects by immunosequencing and related them to cytomegalovirus serostatus. In addition to the first cohort of around 670 subjects, a separate validation cohort of 120 different subjects was used. To predict cytomegalovirus infection status, the study combined high-throughput TCR immunosequencing, statistical association of individual TCRs with disease status, and machine learning. A later analysis re-analyzed previously published TCR beta repertoires from 666 donors and added high-resolution HLA genotyping to study TCR occurrence patterns. Rather than using new phenotypic data, the later analysis identified candidate immune exposures from TCR beta sequences and from how often those sequences occurred across donors. To decide whether each TCR beta V gene segment behaved as functional or pseudogenic, an earlier analysis of some 600 of the donors relied on high-throughput TCR beta sequencing. Donor age, sex, ethnicity and CMV serostatus were compiled alongside the repertoire data. A later genetic analysis took genome-wide SNP genotypes for about three fifths of the roughly 670 donors and used that subset as a discovery cohort. Every discovery cohort repertoire had been produced on one sequencing platform. Both class I and class II loci were covered by HLA typing, at four-digit resolution. The number of donors typed differed by locus, with about 629-640 for A, B, C, DRB1 and DQB1, 522 for DQA1, under 610 for DPA1, and some 440 for DPB1. A handful of DR-DQ haplotypes were handled as single units for association and clustering because linkage in the cohort was strong. Across some 400 genotyped donors of the cohort, an average of 235,054 unique TCR beta nucleotide sequences per donor were sequenced, and roughly 18% of those sequences were non-productive. Beyond this particular receptor, the publication reports: In an earlier analysis of about 600 of the donors, most TCR beta V segments appeared in productive rearrangements about 87% or about 30% of the time, broadly matching IMGT annotations. Linkage disequilibrium might explain the correlated functional status among segregating V segments, but an unknown experimental factor could not be ruled out. It was suggested by the authors that the approach could potentially be generalized to other disease states and immunological phenotypes. This cohort had only TCR beta chains sequenced, and the lack of alpha or paired-chain data limited which features could be detected. When HLA alleles, especially DR and DQ, strongly co-occurred, TCR associations were difficult to assign to individual alleles. The sequencing pipeline was judged likely to have produced a cluster of highly shared sequence variants as a technical artifact. In vitro tests confirmed that a few of the cytomegalovirus-associated TCR beta chains recognize cytomegalovirus antigens. Compared with the roughly 700-donor mean, donors in an Asian-associated ancestry cluster had fewer N-insertions in productive TCRs, according to a later genetic analysis. A further reported finding was that TCR beta sequences accurately predicted the HLA-A and HLA-B alleles for most subjects in the first cohort. The only immune exposure information available for the cohort was CMV serostatus. Across donors, most TCR sequences were observed very rarely, whereas some public TCRs were present in many individuals. The classifier was reported to diagnose cytomegalovirus status with high specificity and sensitivity in both the original cohort and the validation cohort. Because HLA typing was unavailable for some donors at each locus, only the typed subset was used in association tests. Presence/absence analyses assumed roughly uniform sequencing depth across donors, an assumption that may not hold. Because counts were too low, more than 15 rarely observed V segments, including chromosome 9 orphons, were excluded from the earlier analysis of several hundred of the donors. Some IMGT-functional V segments, including TRBV6-2 and TRBV6-3, could not be told apart with the 87-base-pair reads, so those segments were excluded. The study gave a list of under 200 TCR beta chains associated with cytomegalovirus. A later analysis reported that several top co-occurrence clusters appeared linked to parvovirus B19, influenza, CMV and Epstein-Barr virus. V-gene and J-gene trimming of TCR beta chains was associated with a missense DCLRE1C variant in a later genetic analysis, and the association was replicated in an independent cohort. A later analysis found that TCR association rates varied across HLA loci, with DRB1 alleles showing the most associated TCRs and HLA-C alleles the fewest. In a later analysis, some 18,000 TCR beta sequences were associated with specific HLA alleles at a false discovery rate of 0.05. In a later analysis, HLA-associated TCR beta chains showed more clonal expansion and lower generation probabilities than non-associated chains that were equally common. Most CMV-associated TCR beta chains appeared to be HLA-restricted in a later analysis, and the HLA associations seemed to be driven largely by CMV exposure.

The method was the immunoSEQ multiplex PCR assay. The multiplex PCR relied on a mix of 60 forward primers for TCR Vbeta segments and 13 reverse primers for TCR Jbeta segments. The CDR3 region of rearranged TCR beta genes was amplified from genomic DNA by a multiplex PCR assay. The amplified TCR beta libraries were sequenced on the Illumina HiSeq System as 87-base-pair reads. As for the original processing: In a later analysis, tens of millions of unique TCR beta chains were counted across the approximately 640 repertoires, and approximately 11 million of these chains were shared by at least two donors. A nearest-neighbor algorithm error-corrected the raw reads and collapsed the reads into unique sequences, merging closely related sequences to remove PCR and sequencing errors. Alignment of CDR3 sequences to IMGT reference sequences was used to assign V, D and J gene segments. Each retained sequence needed at least a six-nucleotide match to both a V gene segment and a J gene segment. A rearrangement was called productive if the CDR3 had no stop codons and remained in frame with V and J, and every other rearrangement was called non-productive. Following IMGT convention, CDR3 was defined as the stretch from the second conserved V-encoded cysteine up to the conserved J-encoded phenylalanine. The earlier analysis of about 620 of the donors excluded sequences that lacked an unambiguous match to a single V gene segment. An earlier analysis of fewer than 750 of the donors called V segments functional above 56.7% productive rearrangements and segregating when the between-donor standard deviation exceeded 5%. A statistical classification framework was developed to diagnose cytomegalovirus status using the catalog of TCR beta chain sequences. In a later analysis, TCR nucleotide sequences were compared against IMGT/GENE-DB human TR gene sequences so that V and J genes could be assigned. A later analysis assigned CDR3 sequences and most-parsimonious VDJ recombination scenarios with the TCRdist pipeline. In a later analysis, each TCR beta chain was defined by its CDR3 amino acid sequence together with its V-gene family, and reads without a unique V-gene family were excluded. As a way to deal with suspected cross-contamination and a sequencing artifact, a later analysis dropped 592 nucleotide sequences that were highly shared and had low generation probability. In a later analysis, a clonal expansion index was calculated for each public chain from normalized within-repertoire ranks of inferred template counts. A later analysis computed generation probabilities with a VDJ recombination model fitted to out-of-frame rearrangements, and checked the results against IGoR. Hypergeometric tests were used in a later analysis to score TCR-TCR, TCR-HLA and TCR-CMV co-occurrence, with a repertoire-size bias correction applied to the TCR pairs. A later analysis estimated false discovery rates by permuting HLA or CMV assignments 20 times. In a later analysis, co-occurring TCRs were grouped using DBSCAN, with TCRdist sequence similarity added in when clustering inside HLA-allele-positive subsets. Repertoires with fewer than 30,000 or more than 120,000 public chains, plus five repertoires with anomalous nucleotide sharing, were excluded from co-occurrence clustering. The clones in this table, taken by TCRdb from immuneACCESS, are in-frame only. Not every clone is retained; where verified, under half of the shortfall comes from an unresolved V gene, and the cause of the rest is unknown. From that table come the V and J calls and clone size; the DNA was used to work out D and trimming. The record for this sample contains fewer than 70,000 clones. The ten largest make up less than 4.5% of the sample.

Points on this clone: Its antigen is not yet known.

The cohort was made up of 666 healthy bone marrow donors. At the time of sampling, every cohort member was nominally healthy, though immune exposures that went unrecorded were likely present. The donor tested CMV seronegative, placing the donor among the 352 seronegative members of the cohort. A peripheral blood sample was collected from each donor, and TCR beta sequencing was performed on peripheral blood mononuclear cells. Genomic DNA was extracted from the blood cell samples with the Qiagen DNeasy Blood Extraction Kit. Unmatched junction bases come to 12, with V trimmed by 4 bases and J by 7 bases. The cysteine opens and the phenylalanine closes a CDR3 of 17 amino acids. The read is trimmed to its CDR3 DNA, 51 bases read in frame from base 1. CDR1 and CDR2, looked up from the germline V gene (reference sequence), are LNHDA and SQIVND.

This TCR came from a woman aged 18-35 years in good health and CMV-seronegative. The rearrangement joined TRBV19 to TRBJ2-7; the junction holds 14 bases that match TRBD2. Sequenced input: PBMCs. The CDR3 in this case is CASSTGLAGARFGEQYF. The DNA sequence is TGTGCCAGTAGTACGGGACTAGCGGGAGCTCGGTTCGGGGAGCAGTACTTC. The reference TRBV19 and TRBJ2-7 proteins fill in what lies around the CDR3, so the full variable domain reads DGGITQSPKYLFRKEGQNVTLSCEQNLNHDAMYWYRQDPGQGLRLIYYSQIVNDFQKGDIAEGYSVSREKKESFPLTVTSAQKNPTAFYLCASSTGLAGARFGEQYFGPGTRLTVT.